This T cell receptor (beta chain) stems from a study of graft-versus-host responses after intestinal transplantation. Study-wide context: Anti-thymocyte globulin induction was given to all recipients, followed by tacrolimus and steroids for 2 to 3 years.

Study-level results: Researchers found peak circulating GvH clone levels linked to early post-transplant HvG declines.

With regard to this clone: What it recognizes is unknown.

V shed 4 bases and J shed 5 bases, with 11 bases lying between them. In germline, CDR1 is SNHLY, CDR2 FYNNEI. This CDR3 has 13 residues. Profiling relied on immunoSEQ multiplex PCR, and the TCRdb table lists in-frame clones only, not all of them. The sample holds over 75,000 clones, about 84% seen once. The sequence was obtained from a human patient who received an intestinal transplant, so some T cells may come from the graft donor. V is TRBV2 and J is TRBJ2-5; D is unclear. This material consisted of PBMCs, taken 255 days after intestinal transplant. The CDR3 is CASSGPLSETQYF. The CDR3 nucleotides read TGTGCCAGCAGTGGTCCGCTATCTGAGACCCAGTACTTC. Full variable domain (missing parts from reference TRBV2 and TRBJ2-5): EPEVTQTPSHQVTQMGQEVILRCVPISNHLYFYWYRQILGQKVEFLVSFYNNEISEKSEIFDDQFSVERPDGSNFTLKIRSTKLEDSAMYFCASSGPLSETQYFGPGTRLLVL.